This T cell receptor (beta chain) was recorded in a study of glioma-infiltrating T cells after dendritic cell vaccination. The germline V and J ends were trimmed by 5 bases and 7 bases, with 12 bases remaining between them. Germline CDR1 reads DFQATT; CDR2 reads SNEGSKA (reference sequence). The CDR3 loop spans 11 amino acids. Profiled with immunoSEQ multiplex PCR; TCRdb holds only in-frame clones, not every one. The sample has under 40,000 clones, roughly nine tenths seen once. Source: blood, taken before dendritic cell vaccination. The chain links TRBV20-1 to TRBJ2-7; D might be TRBD1 (6 bases). This clonotype was obtained from a human donor with glioblastoma. The CDR3 reads CSAGTLSEQYF. Written as DNA, the CDR3 is TGCAGTGCTGGGACACTTTCTGAGCAGTACTTC.